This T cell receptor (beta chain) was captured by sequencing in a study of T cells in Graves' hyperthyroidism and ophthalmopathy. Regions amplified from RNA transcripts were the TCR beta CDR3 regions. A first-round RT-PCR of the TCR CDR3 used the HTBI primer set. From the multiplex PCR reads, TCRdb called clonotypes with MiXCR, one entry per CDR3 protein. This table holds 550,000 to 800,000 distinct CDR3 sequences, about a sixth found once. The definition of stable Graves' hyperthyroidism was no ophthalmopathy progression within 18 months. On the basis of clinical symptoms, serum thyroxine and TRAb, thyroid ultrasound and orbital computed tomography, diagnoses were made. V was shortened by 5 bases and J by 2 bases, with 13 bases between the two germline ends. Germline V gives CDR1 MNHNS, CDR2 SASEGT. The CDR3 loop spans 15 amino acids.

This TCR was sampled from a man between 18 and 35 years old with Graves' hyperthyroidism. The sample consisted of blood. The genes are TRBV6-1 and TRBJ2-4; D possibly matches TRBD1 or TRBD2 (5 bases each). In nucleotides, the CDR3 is TGTGCCAGCAGTCCCACCGGGACCTCCAAAAACATTCAGTACTTC. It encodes CASSPTGTSKNIQYF.